The 5 T cell receptor beta chains below come from one sample, sequenced in a study of OX40 agonist ivuxolimab in advanced cancers. Sequenced by immunoSEQ multiplex PCR; TCRdb stores in-frame clones only, minus some. The repertoire holds tens of thousands of clones, around nine tenths seen once, with 0.44% in the top ten. The specimen was CD4+ or CD8+ T cells sorted from blood, collected in a trial of the OX40 agonist ivuxolimab. Receptor source: an adult with an advanced solid tumor such as melanoma, head and neck, liver or kidney cancer.

The chain is built from TRBV18 and TRBJ1-4; TRBD1 aligns across 8 bases. V was clipped by 4 bases and J by 7 bases; unmatched bases: 8. Germline CDR1 KGHSH, CDR2 LQKENI. The CDR3 is 15 residues long. The CDR3 is CASSHPGGAGEKLFF. The CDR3 DNA follows: TGTGCCAGCTCACACCCAGGGGGCGCGGGTGAAAAACTGTTTTTT.

Note on this clone: The junction and the germline gene differ at one end; a read error may be behind it. This rearrangement joins TRBV5-4 to TRBJ2-7, with D perhaps TRBD1 (5 bases). The J call may be faulty, since TRBJ2-1 better matches the DNA end. Germline CDR1 SGHNT, CDR2 YYREEE (reference sequence). The CDR3 is 12 residues long. The CDR3 region is CASSADSNGQFF. CDR3 nucleotides: TGTGCCAGCAGCGCCGACAGTAATGGGCAGTTCTTC.

The gene calls are TRBV6-1 and TRBJ1-2, with a tentative D call TRBD1 (5 bases). The length of the CDR3 is 13 residues. Between the trimmed V and J ends, which lost 1 base and 4 bases, there was a span of 7 bases. Germline assignment: CDR1 MNHNS and CDR2 SASEGT. The CDR3 spells CASSEGGSYGYTF. The CDR3 DNA reads as TGTGCCAGCAGTGAAGGGGGCAGCTATGGCTACACCTTC.

The chain recombines TRBV30 with TRBJ2-7, with D possibly being TRBD2 (6 bases). Germline V CDR1 and CDR2: GTSNPN, SVGIG (reference sequence). The CDR3 covers 15 residues. V shed 2 bases and J shed 0 bases, with 14 bases lying between them. CDR3 amino acids: CAWSRGRPSSYEQYF. CDR3 DNA sequence: TGTGCCTGGAGTAGAGGGAGGCCCAGCTCCTACGAGCAGTACTTC.

This sequence joins TRBV9 and TRBJ1-6; D gene unclear. Germline CDR1 is SGDLS and CDR2 is YYNGEE. V lost 3 bases and J 7 bases, leaving 11 bases between the germline ends. The CDR3 extends over 14 amino acids. CDR3 sequence (DNA): TGTGCCAGCAGCGAGGATCCTAGAAATTCACCCCTCCACTTT. It yields the protein CASSEDPRNSPLHF.